The rows below give T cell receptor beta chains drawn from one sample of a study of CD8+ T cells in alopecia areata. This table comes from immunoSEQ multiplex PCR, and its TCRdb copy is limited to in-frame clones, with some not included. The sample lists some 200,000 clones, just over 55% seen once, with under 5% in the top ten. The source material was CD8+ T cells sorted from blood. Receptors were obtained from a human donor in good health. CDR3s include the opening cysteine and the closing phenylalanine or tryptophan. The order of the fields is V gene, J gene, D gene, clone size, CDR3 DNA, CDR3 protein. D genes are given only for firm matches. Clone size appears in some rows only: once, few, many, or a class for an expanded clone.

V: TRBV29-1
J: TRBJ1-1
D: .
size: .
DNA: TGCAGCGTTGAGGGACGTCCGAACACTGAAGCTTTCTTT
CDR3: CSVEGRPNTEAFF

V: TRBV2
J: TRBJ1-1
D: .
size: .
DNA: TGTGCCATTTCACCAGGGGTCGGCACTGAAGCTTTCTTT
CDR3: CAISPGVGTEAFF

V: TRBV30
J: TRBJ2-3
D: TRBD2
size: .
DNA: TGTGCCTGGAGCTCGGGGCTAGCGGGGGGCCTATTTGCAGATACGCAGTATTTT
CDR3: CAWSSGLAGGLFADTQYF

V: TRBV27
J: TRBJ2-5
D: TRBD2
size: .
DNA: TGTGCCAGCAGTTACCGGACCGGGACTAACCAAGAGACCCAGTACTTC
CDR3: CASSYRTGTNQETQYF

V: TRBV5-6
J: TRBJ2-7
D: .
size: .
DNA: TGTGCCAGCAGCCGGGGGATCTACGAGCAGTACTTC
CDR3: CASSRGIYEQYF

V: TRBV4-2
J: TRBJ2-3
D: .
size: few
DNA: TGTGCCAGCAGCCAACTGGGGGGTGCAAGCACAGATACGCAGTATTTT
CDR3: CASSQLGGASTDTQYF

V: TRBV30
J: TRBJ1-4
D: .
size: .
DNA: TGTGCCTGGAGGGAGGGCCTTAATGAAAAACTGTTTTTT
CDR3: CAWREGLNEKLFF

V: TRBV11-3
J: TRBJ2-2
D: .
size: many
DNA: TGTGCCAGCAGCTTAATCCGGACCGGGGAGCTGTTTTTT
CDR3: CASSLIRTGELFF

V: TRBV7-2
J: TRBJ2-7
D: TRBD1
size: .
DNA: TGTGCCATCCCCGGAGGGGACAGGGGTTACGAGCAGTACTTC
CDR3: CAIPGGDRGYEQYF

V: TRBV7-8
J: TRBJ2-7
D: TRBD1
size: .
DNA: TGTGCCAGCAGCCCAGGGGGCGCGTACGAGCAGTACTTC
CDR3: CASSPGGAYEQYF

V: TRBV29-1
J: TRBJ2-1
D: TRBD2
size: few
DNA: TGCAGCGTTGAAGTTCGACTAGCGGGGGAGTGGTACAATGAGCAGTTCTTC
CDR3: CSVEVRLAGEWYNEQFF

V: TRBV4-1
J: TRBJ2-1
D: TRBD1
size: .
DNA: TGCGCCAGCAGCCCTTGGGACAGGGGCGATGAGCAGTTCTTC
CDR3: CASSPWDRGDEQFF

V: TRBV25-1
J: TRBJ1-1
D: TRBD1
size: .
DNA: TGTGCCAGCAGTGCGGACAGGATGAACACTGAAGCTTTCTTT
CDR3: CASSADRMNTEAFF

V: TRBV15
J: TRBJ1-2
D: .
size: .
DNA: TGTGCCACCAGCAGAGATGCGGGGGGCTACGGCTACACCTTC
CDR3: CATSRDAGGYGYTF